This T cell receptor beta chain comes out of a study of patients and donors after allogeneic stem cell transplantation. TCRdb used MiXCR to reprocess the RT-PCR reads, holding one entry per CDR3 protein. The sample shows around 160,000 distinct CDR3 sequences, around 30% of them seen only once. The germline V and J ends were trimmed by 9 bases and 1 base, with 15 bases remaining between them. This CDR3 is built from 14 residues. Per the germline V gene, CDR1 is KGHDR and CDR2 is SFDVKD. The sequenced sample was blood, either unsorted or a sorted T cell fraction (not recorded which). This receptor was obtained from a human donor who was either an allogeneic HSCT recipient or a stem cell or donor lymphocyte infusion donor (not recorded which). It is not recorded whose cells these are; they may come from a transplant donor. J is TRBJ2-7 and V is TRBV24-1, with D uncertain. The CDR3 here is CATRRGSASYEQYF. DNA for the CDR3: TGTGCCACCCGCCGAGGCAGCGCTTCCTACGAGCAGTACTTC.